The clone carrying this T cell receptor (beta chain) has only a few counts. The antigen is undetermined. This specimen belongs to a study of early T cells in non-severe SARS-CoV-2 infection. Study-level information: Chains stayed unpaired after sequencing of bulk RNA from unsorted whole blood. General study points: Clonotype matching in VDJdb favored anti-spike CD8 responses and did not capture private and CD4 specificities.

TCRdb recomputed calls from the 5' RACE reads with MiXCR, one row per CDR3 protein. The sample carries tens of thousands of distinct CDR3 sequences, approximately 6.1% recorded once. The V gene's germline CDR1 is LGHNA and CDR2 YNFKEQ. With 4 bases removed from V and 4 bases from J, the gap between germline ends came to 13 bases. The CDR3 runs to 14 residues. The clonotype originates from an adult who was a healthcare worker with PCR-confirmed SARS-CoV-2 infection or an uninfected control (not recorded which). This chain links TRBV4-2 with TRBJ1-2, with D maybe TRBD1 (6 bases). The sequencing used whole blood, collected at baseline. The CDR3 region has the DNA TGTGCCAGCAGCCGGACAGTTGACTTCTATGGCTACACCTTC. Translated, it gives CASSRTVDFYGYTF.